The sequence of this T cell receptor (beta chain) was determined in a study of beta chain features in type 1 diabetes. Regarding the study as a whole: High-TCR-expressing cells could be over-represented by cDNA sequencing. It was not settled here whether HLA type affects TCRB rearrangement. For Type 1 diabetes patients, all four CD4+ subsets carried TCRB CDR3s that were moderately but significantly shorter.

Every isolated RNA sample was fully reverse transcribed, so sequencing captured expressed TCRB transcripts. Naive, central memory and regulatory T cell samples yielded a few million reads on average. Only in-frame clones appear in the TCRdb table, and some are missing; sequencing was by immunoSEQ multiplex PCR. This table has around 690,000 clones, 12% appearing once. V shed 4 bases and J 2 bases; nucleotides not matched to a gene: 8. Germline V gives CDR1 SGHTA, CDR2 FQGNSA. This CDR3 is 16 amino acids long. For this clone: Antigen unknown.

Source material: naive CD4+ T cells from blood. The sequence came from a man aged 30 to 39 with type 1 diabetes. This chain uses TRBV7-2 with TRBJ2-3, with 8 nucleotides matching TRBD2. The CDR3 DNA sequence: TGTGCCAGCAGCTCCTATAGCGGGGCGGCCACAGATACGCAGTATTTT. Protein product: CASSSYSGAATDTQYF.